Following are 6 T cell receptor beta chains from one sample sequenced in a study of T cell responses to AZD1222 COVID-19 vaccine. Clones were read by immunoSEQ multiplex PCR, and TCRdb kept only the in-frame ones, dropping some. The sample has 150,000 to 180,000 clones; roughly 90% are singletons. The sequencing used peripheral blood, collected on day 0 of AZD1222 vaccination. The receptors were gathered from an adult in good health.

In DNA form, the CDR3 reads TGTGCCAGCAGTTTAAGACAGGATTACGAGCAGTACTTC. Protein product: CASSLRQDYEQYF. The chain couples TRBV28 to TRBJ2-7; D is perhaps TRBD1 (6 bases). V lost 2 bases and J lost 4, with 9 bases in between. The germline V gene has CDR1 MDHEN and CDR2 SYDVKM. The CDR3 covers 13 residues.

This sequence joins TRBV6-5 and TRBJ2-3; D gene unclear. This CDR3 spans 11 amino acids. Germline V gene sequence: CDR1 MNHEY, CDR2 SVGAGI. Trimming left V 5 bases short and J 4 bases short, with 4 bases between. The CDR3 here is CASSNPDTQYF. Here the CDR3 DNA reads TGTGCCAGCAGTAACCCAGATACGCAGTATTTT.

The CDR3 loop is CAYAGSQDRAPLHF. In nucleotides, the CDR3 is TGTGCCTACGCAGGCTCACAGGACAGAGCACCCCTCCACTTT. V usage is TRBV30 and J usage is TRBJ1-6, with a weak D call TRBD1 (6 bases). The CDR3 is made up of 14 amino acids. Germline V CDR1 and CDR2: GTSNPN, SVGIG (reference sequence). V was trimmed by 7 bases and J by 11 bases, leaving 21 bases between them.

This rearrangement joins TRBV19 to TRBJ1-1; the D gene is possibly TRBD1 (5 bases). Per the germline V gene, CDR1 is LNHDA and CDR2 is SQIVND (reference sequence). This CDR3 is 14 amino acids long. V was shortened by 7 bases and J by 6 bases, with 18 bases between the two germline ends. The CDR3 spells CASTPDGGVPEAFF. The CDR3, as DNA: TGTGCCAGTACACCCGACGGGGGGGTGCCTGAAGCTTTCTTT.

This clone has just one count. The CDR3 here is CASSPTGTSGYEQYF. In nucleotides, the CDR3 is TGTGCCAGCAGTCCGACCGGGACTAGCGGCTACGAGCAGTACTTC. This sequence joins TRBV6-5 and TRBJ2-7; TRBD2 matches 11 bases. This CDR3 contains 15 residues. Germline V lookup: CDR1 MNHEY, CDR2 SVGAGI. J lost 3 bases, V lost 5 bases, and 6 bases had no gene match.

The chain has TRBV6-5 and TRBJ1-5; D gene unclear. V gave up 2 bases and J gave up 5 bases, with 10 bases separating them. Germline values: CDR1 MNHEY, CDR2 SVGAGI. CDR3 length equals 14 residues. The CDR3 nucleotides read TGTGCCAGCAGTTACCTCGGCAGTCATCAGCCCCAGCATTTT. This translates into CASSYLGSHQPQHF.